This TCR beta chain was sequenced in a study of T cells in Graves' hyperthyroidism and ophthalmopathy. The CDR3 runs to 12 residues. Trimming cost V 6 bases and J 6 bases, with 11 bases left between them. Amplification of TCR beta CDR3 regions used RNA as the template. HTBI primers were used for first-round RT-PCR of the TCR CDR3. TCRdb reanalysed the multiplex PCR reads using MiXCR and keeps one entry per CDR3 protein. Seen here are roughly 400,000 distinct CDR3 sequences, 25% observed once, and the top ten hold around 79%. The chain joins TRBV12-3 or TRBV12-4 to TRBJ1-1; D unclear. Source material: blood. The TCR was taken from a man aged 45-65 years with Graves' hyperthyroidism. The CDR3 coding sequence is TGTGCCAGCAGCTTGACGATCGCTGAAGCTTTCTTT. As protein: CASSLTIAEAFF.